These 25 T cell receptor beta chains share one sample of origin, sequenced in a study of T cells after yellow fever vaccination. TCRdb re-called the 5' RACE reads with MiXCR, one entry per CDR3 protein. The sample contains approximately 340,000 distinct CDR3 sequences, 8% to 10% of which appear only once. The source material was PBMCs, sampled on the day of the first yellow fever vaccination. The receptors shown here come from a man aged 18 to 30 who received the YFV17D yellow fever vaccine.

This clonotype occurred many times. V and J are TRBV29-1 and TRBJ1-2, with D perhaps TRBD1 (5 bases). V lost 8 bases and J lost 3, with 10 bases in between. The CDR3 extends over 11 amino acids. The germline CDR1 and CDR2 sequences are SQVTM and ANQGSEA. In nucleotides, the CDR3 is TGCAGCTCAGGGACGGACTATGGCTACACCTTC. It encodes CSSGTDYGYTF. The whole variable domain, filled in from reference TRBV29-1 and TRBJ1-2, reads SAVISQKPSRDICQRGTSLTIQCQVDSQVTMMFWYRQQPGQSLTLIATANQGSEATYESGFVIDKFPISRPNLTFSTLTVSNMSPEDSSIYLCSSGTDYGYTFGSGTRLTVV.

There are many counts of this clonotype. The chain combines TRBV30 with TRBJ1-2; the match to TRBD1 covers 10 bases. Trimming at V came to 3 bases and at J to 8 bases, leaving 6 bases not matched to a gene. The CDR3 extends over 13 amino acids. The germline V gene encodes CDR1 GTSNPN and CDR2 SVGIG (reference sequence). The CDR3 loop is CAWSAGQGGGYTF. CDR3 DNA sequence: TGTGCCTGGAGCGCCGGACAGGGGGGAGGCTACACCTTC.

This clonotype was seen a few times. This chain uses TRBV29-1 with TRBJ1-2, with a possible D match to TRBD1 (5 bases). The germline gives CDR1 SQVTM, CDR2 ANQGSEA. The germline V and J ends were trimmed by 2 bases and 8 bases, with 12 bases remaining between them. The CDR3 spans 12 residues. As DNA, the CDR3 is TGCAGCGTTGAACTGGGGGAGATCGGCTACACCTTC. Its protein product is CSVELGEIGYTF.

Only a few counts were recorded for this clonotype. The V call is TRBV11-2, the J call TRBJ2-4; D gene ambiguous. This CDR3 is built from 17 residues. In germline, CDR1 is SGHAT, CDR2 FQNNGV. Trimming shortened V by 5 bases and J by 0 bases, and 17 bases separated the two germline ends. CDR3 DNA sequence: TGTGCCAGCAGCCTGGTGATGCAGGCGGTAGCCAAAAACATTCAGTACTTC. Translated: CASSLVMQAVAKNIQYF.

The CDR3 region has the DNA TGTGCCAGCAGCCCCGGACAGGGGGCACACTATGGCTACACCTTC. This codes for CASSPGQGAHYGYTF. The genes are TRBV7-2 and TRBJ1-2; 11 bases line up with TRBD1. The CDR3 loop spans 15 amino acids. Germline V gene lookup returns CDR1 SGHTA and CDR2 FQGNSA. V lost 5 bases to trimming and J lost 3 bases; unmatched junction nucleotides: 5. The full variable domain, with the rest looked up from reference TRBV7-2 and TRBJ1-2, is GAGVSQSPSNKVTEKGKDVELRCDPISGHTALYWYRQSLGQGLEFLIYFQGNSAPDKSGLPSDRFSAERTGGSVSTLTIQRTQQEDSAVYLCASSPGQGAHYGYTFGSGTRLTVV.

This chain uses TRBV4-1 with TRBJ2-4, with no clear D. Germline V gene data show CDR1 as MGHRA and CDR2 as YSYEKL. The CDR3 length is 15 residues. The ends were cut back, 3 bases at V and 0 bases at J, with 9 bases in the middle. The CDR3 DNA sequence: TGCGCCAGCAGCCAGGAGCCCCAAGCCAAAAACATTCAGTACTTC. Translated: CASSQEPQAKNIQYF.

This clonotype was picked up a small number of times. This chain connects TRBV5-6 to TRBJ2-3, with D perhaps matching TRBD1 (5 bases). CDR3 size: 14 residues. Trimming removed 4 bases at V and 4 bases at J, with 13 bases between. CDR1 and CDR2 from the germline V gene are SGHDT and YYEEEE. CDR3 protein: CASSPSRAADTQYF. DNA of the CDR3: TGTGCCAGCAGCCCCTCCAGGGCCGCAGATACGCAGTATTTT.

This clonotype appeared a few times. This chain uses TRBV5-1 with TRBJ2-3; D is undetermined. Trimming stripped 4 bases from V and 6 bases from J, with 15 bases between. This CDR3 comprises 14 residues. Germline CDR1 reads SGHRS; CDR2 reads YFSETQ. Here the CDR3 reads CASSPLQTFDTQYF. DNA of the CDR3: TGCGCCAGCAGCCCCCTCCAGACGTTTGATACGCAGTATTTT.

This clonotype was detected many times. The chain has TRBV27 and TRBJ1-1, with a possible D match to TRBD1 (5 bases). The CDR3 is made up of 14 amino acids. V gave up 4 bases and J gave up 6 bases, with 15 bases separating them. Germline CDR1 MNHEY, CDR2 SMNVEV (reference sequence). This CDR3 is CASSSPNDRSEAFF. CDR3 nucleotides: TGTGCCAGCAGTTCCCCGAATGACAGATCTGAAGCTTTCTTT.

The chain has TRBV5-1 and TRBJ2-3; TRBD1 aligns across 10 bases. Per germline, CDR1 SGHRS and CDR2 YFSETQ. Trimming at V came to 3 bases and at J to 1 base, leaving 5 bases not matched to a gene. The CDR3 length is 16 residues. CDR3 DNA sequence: TGCGCCAGCAGCTATACGACAGGGGGCGGCACAGATACGCAGTATTTT. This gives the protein CASSYTTGGGTDTQYF.

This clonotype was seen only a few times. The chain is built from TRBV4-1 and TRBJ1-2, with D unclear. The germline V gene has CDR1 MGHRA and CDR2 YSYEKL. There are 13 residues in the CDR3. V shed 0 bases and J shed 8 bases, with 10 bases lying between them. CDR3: CASSQDRSGGYTF. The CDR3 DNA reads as TGCGCCAGCAGCCAAGATCGTTCAGGAGGCTACACCTTC.

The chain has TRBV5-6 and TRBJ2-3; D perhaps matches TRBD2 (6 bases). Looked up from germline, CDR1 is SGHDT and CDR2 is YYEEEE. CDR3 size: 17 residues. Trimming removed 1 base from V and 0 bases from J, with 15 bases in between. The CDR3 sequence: CASSLRSVGGSTDTQYF. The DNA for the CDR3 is TGTGCCAGCAGCTTGAGGTCAGTGGGAGGCAGCACAGATACGCAGTATTTT.

The CDR3 is CASSLGASGRYEQYV. Written as DNA, the CDR3 is TGCGCCAGCAGCTTGGGGGCTAGCGGGCGTTACGAGCAGTACGTC. The chain links TRBV5-1 to TRBJ2-7; 8 positions match TRBD2. CDR1 is SGHRS, CDR2 YFSETQ, per germline. This CDR3 is 15 amino acids long. Trimming removed 0 bases from V and 4 bases from J; junction bases left unmatched: 6.

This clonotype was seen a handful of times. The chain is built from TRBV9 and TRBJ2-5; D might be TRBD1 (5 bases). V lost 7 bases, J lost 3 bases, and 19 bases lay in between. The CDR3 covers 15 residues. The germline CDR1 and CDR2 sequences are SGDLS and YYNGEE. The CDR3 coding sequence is TGTGCCAGCGGGATGGGGCTTCGAAGAGAAGAGACCCAGTACTTC. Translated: CASGMGLRREETQYF. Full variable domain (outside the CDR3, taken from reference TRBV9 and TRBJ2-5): DSGVTQTPKHLITATGQRVTLRCSPRSGDLSVYWYQQSLDQGLQFLIQYYNGEERAKGNILERFSAQQFPDLHSELNLSSLELGDSALYFCASGMGLRREETQYFGPGTRLLVL.

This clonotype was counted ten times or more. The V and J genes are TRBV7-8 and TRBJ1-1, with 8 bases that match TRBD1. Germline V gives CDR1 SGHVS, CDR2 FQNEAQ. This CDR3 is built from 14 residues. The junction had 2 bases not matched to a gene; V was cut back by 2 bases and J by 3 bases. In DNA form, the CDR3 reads TGTGCCAGCAGCTTATCAGGGGGCTACACTGAAGCTTTCTTT. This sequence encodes CASSLSGGYTEAFF.

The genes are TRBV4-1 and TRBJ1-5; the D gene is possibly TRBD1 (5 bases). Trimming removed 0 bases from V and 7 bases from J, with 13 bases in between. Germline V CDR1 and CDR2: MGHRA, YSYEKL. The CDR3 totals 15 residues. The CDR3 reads CASSQEGPGAQPQHF. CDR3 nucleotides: TGCGCCAGCAGCCAAGAAGGCCCTGGGGCCCAGCCCCAGCATTTT.

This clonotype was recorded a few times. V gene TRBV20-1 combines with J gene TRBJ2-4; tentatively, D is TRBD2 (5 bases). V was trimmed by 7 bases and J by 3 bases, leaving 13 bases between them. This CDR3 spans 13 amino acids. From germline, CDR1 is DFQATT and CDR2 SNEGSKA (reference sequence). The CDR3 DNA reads TGCAGTGAAAGAGGGCAAGGCAAAAACATTCAGTACTTC. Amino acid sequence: CSERGQGKNIQYF.

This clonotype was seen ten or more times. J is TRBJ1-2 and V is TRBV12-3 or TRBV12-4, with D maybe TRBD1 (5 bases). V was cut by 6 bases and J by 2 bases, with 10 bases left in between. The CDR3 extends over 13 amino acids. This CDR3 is CASRGPPNYGYTF. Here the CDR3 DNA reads TGTGCCAGCAGGGGACCCCCCAACTATGGCTACACCTTC.

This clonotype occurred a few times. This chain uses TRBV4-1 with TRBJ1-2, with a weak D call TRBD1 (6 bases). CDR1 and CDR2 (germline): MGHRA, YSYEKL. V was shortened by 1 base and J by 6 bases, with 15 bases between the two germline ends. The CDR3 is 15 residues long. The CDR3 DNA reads TGCGCCAGCAGCCAAGGACAGGTACAATATGATGGCTACACCTTC. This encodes CASSQGQVQYDGYTF.

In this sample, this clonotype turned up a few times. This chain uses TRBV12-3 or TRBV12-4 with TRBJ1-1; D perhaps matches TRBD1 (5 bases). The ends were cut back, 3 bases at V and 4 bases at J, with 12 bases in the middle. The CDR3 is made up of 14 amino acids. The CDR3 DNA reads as TGTGCCAGCAGTTTCGGGGGGTCGGGCACTGAAGCTTTCTTT. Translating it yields CASSFGGSGTEAFF.

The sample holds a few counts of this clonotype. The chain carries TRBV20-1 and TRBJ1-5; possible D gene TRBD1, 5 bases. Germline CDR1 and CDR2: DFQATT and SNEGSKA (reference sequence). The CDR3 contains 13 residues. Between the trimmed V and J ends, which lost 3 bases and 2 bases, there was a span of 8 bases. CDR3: CSASRVGNQPQHF. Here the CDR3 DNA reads TGCAGTGCTAGCAGGGTAGGCAATCAGCCCCAGCATTTT.

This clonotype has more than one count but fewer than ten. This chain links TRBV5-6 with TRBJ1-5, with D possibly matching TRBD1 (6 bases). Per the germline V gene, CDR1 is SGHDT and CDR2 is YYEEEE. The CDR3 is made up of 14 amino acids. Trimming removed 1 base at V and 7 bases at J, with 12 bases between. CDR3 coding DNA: TGTGCCAGCAGCTTGACAGGGTTCAGGCAGCCCCAGCATTTT. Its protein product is CASSLTGFRQPQHF.

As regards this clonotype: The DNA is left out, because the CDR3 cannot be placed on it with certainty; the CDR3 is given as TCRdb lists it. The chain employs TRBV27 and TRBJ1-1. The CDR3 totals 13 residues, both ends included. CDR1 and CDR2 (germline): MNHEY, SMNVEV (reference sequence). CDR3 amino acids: CASSSSSWAEAFF.

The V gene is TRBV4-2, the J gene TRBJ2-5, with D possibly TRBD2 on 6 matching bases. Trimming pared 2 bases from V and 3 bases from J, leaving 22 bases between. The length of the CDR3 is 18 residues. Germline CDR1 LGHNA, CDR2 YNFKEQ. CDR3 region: CASSQTGGAWGLKETQYF. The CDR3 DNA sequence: TGTGCCAGCAGCCAAACCGGAGGGGCCTGGGGACTTAAAGAGACCCAGTACTTC.

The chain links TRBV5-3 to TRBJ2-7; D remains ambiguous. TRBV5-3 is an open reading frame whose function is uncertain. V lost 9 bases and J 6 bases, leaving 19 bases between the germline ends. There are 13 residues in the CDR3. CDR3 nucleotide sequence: TGTGCCATCGGCCCCGGTCTCCTCTGCGAGCAGTACTTC. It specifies CAIGPGLLCEQYF.